Shown below are 13 T cell receptor beta chains from a single sample sequenced in a study of blood T cell repertoires in COVID-19. This table comes from immunoSEQ multiplex PCR, and its TCRdb copy is limited to in-frame clones, with some not included. The sample lists approximately 100,000 clones; over 85% were seen once. The sample comprised peripheral blood. The source is a woman older than 75 in a cohort sampled during active COVID-19.

This rearrangement joins TRBV5-1 to TRBJ2-1; D is ambiguous. Trimming took off 3 bases at V and 0 bases at J, with 10 bases between the two ends. CDR1 is SGHRS and CDR2 is YFSETQ in the germline V gene. The CDR3 covers 15 residues. CDR3 amino acids: CASSSGSSSYNEQFF. In nucleotides, the CDR3 is TGCGCCAGCAGCTCGGGTTCCAGCTCCTACAATGAGCAGTTCTTC.

The chain joins TRBV7-9 to TRBJ1-4; maybe TRBD1 (6 bases). The V and J ends lost 7 bases and 8 bases respectively, with 17 bases between them. The CDR3 runs to 14 residues. Germline V gene lookup returns CDR1 SEHNR and CDR2 FQNEAQ (reference sequence). The CDR3 bases are TGTGCCAGCAAGCTTATATCGGACAGCGAAAAACTGTTTTTT. Its translation: CASKLISDSEKLFF.

This sequence joins TRBV11-2 and TRBJ2-1; 8 nucleotides agree with TRBD2. The CDR3 totals 15 residues. From germline, CDR1 is SGHAT and CDR2 FQNNGV. V was pared by 8 bases and J by 10 bases, with 16 bases of the junction left unmatched. CDR3 DNA sequence: TGTGCCAGCGACGACCGGGGACTAGTTAATCGGGAGCAGTTCTTC. Its protein is CASDDRGLVNREQFF.

This clone was seen only once. The chain is built from TRBV4-2 and TRBJ2-3; 8 positions agree with TRBD2. The CDR3 loop spans 16 amino acids. In germline, CDR1 is LGHNA, CDR2 YNFKEQ. The ends lost 0 bases at V and 4 bases at J; junction bases unmatched: 6. CDR3 DNA: TGTGCCAGCAGCCAAGAAGTTAGCGGGGAACCAGATACGCAGTATTTT. The encoded protein is CASSQEVSGEPDTQYF.

The rearrangement joins TRBV7-2 to TRBJ2-7; TRBD2 matches 9 bases. CDR3 size: 16 residues. V was clipped by 1 base and J by 1 base; unmatched bases: 5. Per germline, CDR1 SGHTA and CDR2 FQGNSA. CDR3 coding DNA: TGTGCCAGCAGCTTAGTATCTAGCGGGGTTTCCTACGAGCAGTACTTC. Translating gives CASSLVSSGVSYEQYF.

This clone was found once. The genes are TRBV6-5 and TRBJ1-2, with a possible D match to TRBD1 (6 bases). V gave up 8 bases and J gave up 4 bases, with 14 bases separating them. The length of the CDR3 is 13 residues. The V gene's germline CDR1 is MNHEY and CDR2 SVGAGI. Written as DNA, the CDR3 is TGTGCCAGCGTTGCTCGGGGGGCCTATGGCTACACCTTC. Encoded protein: CASVARGAYGYTF.

V and J are TRBV27 and TRBJ2-7; D possibly corresponds to TRBD1 (5 bases). Germline CDR1 is MNHEY and CDR2 is SMNVEV (reference sequence). This CDR3 comprises 15 residues. Trimming removed 2 bases from V and 1 base from J, with 12 bases in between. The CDR3 DNA is TGTGCCAGCAGTTTAGGGCAGGGTAGGTCCTACGAGCAGTACTTC. It codes for CASSLGQGRSYEQYF.

The chain combines TRBV19 with TRBJ1-1, with a tentative D call TRBD1 (5 bases). The CDR3 spans 14 residues. V lost 4 bases and J lost 2, with 11 bases in between. Germline CDR1 and CDR2: LNHDA and SQIVND (reference sequence). Here the CDR3 reads CASSTGGGNTEAFF. The CDR3 region has the DNA TGTGCCAGTAGTACTGGGGGGGGTAACACTGAAGCTTTCTTT.

This clone was detected only a few times. The chain employs TRBV10-1 and TRBJ2-2; D unclear. This CDR3 spans 13 amino acids. CDR1 and CDR2 from the germline V gene are WNHNN and SYGVQD (reference sequence). The V gene lost 8 bases and the J gene lost 3 bases, with 10 bases spanning the gap. DNA for the CDR3: TGCGCCAGCTCACAATCAGACACCGGGGAGCTGTTTTTT. Its protein is CASSQSDTGELFF.

The V and J genes are TRBV5-4 and TRBJ2-1, with 7 bases aligning to TRBD1. Germline CDR1 SGHNT, CDR2 YYREEE (reference sequence). J was trimmed by 7 bases and V by 4 bases; bases with no gene match: 8. The CDR3 extends over 14 amino acids. The CDR3 reads CASSQPTGDNEQFF. CDR3 coding DNA: TGTGCCAGCAGCCAACCCACAGGGGATAATGAGCAGTTCTTC.

The gene calls are TRBV5-4 and TRBJ2-3; 10 nucleotides align to TRBD2. Germline CDR1 reads SGHNT; CDR2 reads YYREEE (reference sequence). J gave up 7 bases and V 3 bases, and 11 bases lay outside the gene matches. The CDR3 spans 16 residues. CDR3 in amino acids: CASSSRGAGGGYTQYF. For the CDR3, the DNA is TGTGCCAGCAGCTCCAGGGGAGCGGGGGGGGGTTATACGCAGTATTTT.

CDR3 DNA sequence: TGTGCCAGCATCAATAGCGGGAGGGCCCGGACAGATACGCAGTATTTT. Translation: CASINSGRARTDTQYF. This chain uses TRBV6-6 with TRBJ2-3; 11 positions agree with TRBD2. This CDR3 has 16 residues. With 7 bases clipped from V and 3 bases from J, the junction kept 9 bases outside the gene matches. The germline V gene encodes CDR1 MNHNY and CDR2 SVGAGI (reference sequence).

The rearrangement joins TRBV5-1 to TRBJ1-4, with D possibly matching TRBD1 (5 bases). The CDR3 loop spans 15 amino acids. V shed 0 bases and J shed 6 bases, with 12 bases lying between them. The germline V gene has CDR1 SGHRS and CDR2 YFSETQ. Here the CDR3 reads CASSLGQGRDEKLFF. The CDR3 DNA reads TGCGCCAGCAGCTTGGGGCAGGGAAGGGATGAAAAACTGTTTTTT.